This entry features one TCR beta chain sequence. There is no known antigen for this receptor. No base quality information exists; no much larger clone differs at one position. The data were taken from a study of response to subunit inactivated influenza vaccine (dated by TCRdb to the late 2010s). As for the study more broadly: Deep quantitative profiling of the T cell receptor repertoire was used in the study to follow responses to a trivalent subunit inactivated influenza vaccine. What the work shows at the level of the full study, not this receptor alone: According to the authors, only a limited number of new T cells may be recruited by each seasonal influenza vaccination.

The time point label, read with the paper, signifies: around 45 days after influenza vaccine administration. The junction shows trimming of 0 bases on V and 10 bases on J, plus 16 bases between the germline ends. From the germline V gene, CDR1 is MNHEY and CDR2 is SVGAGI. The CDR3 measures 16 amino acids from cysteine to phenylalanine. This entry keeps only the CDR3 DNA: 48 bases, framed from base 1. Library prep was done by RT-PCR. TCRdb names Illumina HiSeq 2500 as the instrument used. The raw public reads went through TCRdb reprocessing: fastp at Q25, MiXCR clone calling, in-frame beta chains kept. Merged by CDR3 protein, the rows form single entries marked with the most common genes and DNA. Here the sample has approximately 480,000 distinct CDR3 sequences; about 10% occur a single time. The ten largest clones represent around 12% of the sample.

The TCR was taken from a middle-aged man who received an inactivated influenza vaccine. Donor details come from another sample of the same person, matched by shared clones. The sample was PBMCs from blood, taken 45 days after vaccination. The chain is assembled from TRBV6-5 and TRBJ1-6, with the D gene not clear enough to name. The CDR3 in this case is CASSYSQAQAGSPLHF. The DNA is as follows: TGTGCCAGCAGTTACTCTCAGGCCCAGGCAGGATCACCCCTCCACTTT.